A single sample is the source of the 27 T cell receptor beta chains below, sequenced in a study of blood T cell repertoires in COVID-19. Using immunoSEQ multiplex PCR, the repertoire was profiled, and TCRdb retains in-frame clones only, with some absent. Among more than 150,000 clones listed, less than 90% were seen once. Sequencing was performed on peripheral blood. The receptors here all came from a woman aged 70-85 years with acute or convalescent COVID-19.

This clone was recorded a few times. The chain recombines TRBV27 with TRBJ2-7; TRBD1 is a possible D gene (6 bases). The CDR3 contains 13 residues. Germline V lookup: CDR1 MNHEY, CDR2 SMNVEV (reference sequence). V was shortened by 5 bases and J by 10 bases, with 18 bases between the two germline ends. CDR3 in amino acids: CASSRTIQGIQYF. The CDR3 DNA sequence: TGTGCCAGCAGTCGCACCATACAGGGAATTCAGTACTTC.

The rearrangement links TRBV19 to TRBJ2-1, with D possibly TRBD2 on 6 matching bases. Germline CDR1 and CDR2: LNHDA and SQIVND (reference sequence). Trimming left V 3 bases short and J 9 bases short, with 6 bases between. CDR3 size: 11 residues. This chain's CDR3 is CASSISGEQFF. The DNA of the CDR3 is TGTGCCAGTAGTATTAGCGGTGAGCAGTTCTTC.

A single count supports this clone. The chain recombines TRBV7-2 with TRBJ2-1; TRBD1 matches at 10 bases. Germline CDR1 SGHTA, CDR2 FQGNSA. The V gene end was trimmed by 4 bases and the J gene end by 2 bases; junction bases not matched to a gene: 14. The CDR3 has 19 amino acids. CDR3 coding DNA: TGTGCCAGCAGCTCTATCCTTATAACCGGGACAGGGGCCTACAATGAGCAGTTCTTC. Translated, it gives CASSSILITGTGAYNEQFF.

A single count supports this clone. V gene TRBV21-1 combines with J gene TRBJ2-7; the DNA was not compared with TRBD1, the D call given in the table. TRBV21-1 has pseudogene status. The CDR3 extends over 13 amino acids. The CDR3 region is CASTDRVLHEQYV. CDR3 sequence (DNA): TGTGCCAGCACCGACAGGGTTCTGCACGAGCAGTACGTC.

V is TRBV10-3 and J is TRBJ2-1, with 15 bases aligning to TRBD2. J was trimmed by 8 bases and V by 4 bases; bases with no gene match: 6. Germline CDR1 reads ENHRY; CDR2 reads SYGVKD. The CDR3 extends over 16 amino acids. CDR3 nucleotide sequence: TGTGCCATCAGTGCCGGACTAGCGGGGGGGCTACATGAGCAGTTCTTC. Its translation: CAISAGLAGGLHEQFF.

In the case of this clone: One end of the junction varies from germline; a read error may be responsible. The gene calls are TRBV27 and TRBJ1-3; D gene unclear. The CDR3 consists of 15 residues. From germline, CDR1 is MNHEY and CDR2 SMNVEV (reference sequence). The CDR3 sequence: CASSLLGREGSTIYF. DNA of the CDR3: TGTGCCAGCAGTTTACTGGGGAGAGAGGGAAGCACCATATATTTT.

The gene calls are TRBV6-6 and TRBJ2-5; D is perhaps TRBD1 (6 bases). The CDR3 has 14 residues. Germline assignment: CDR1 MNHNY and CDR2 SVGAGI (reference sequence). The V end was cut by 1 base, the J end by 2 bases, with 8 bases between. CDR3 residues: CASSYLGAQETQYF. CDR3 coding DNA: TGTGCCAGCAGTTACTTGGGGGCACAAGAGACCCAGTACTTC.

The V call is TRBV3-1 (or the pseudogene TRBV3-2), the J call TRBJ1-6; 7 bases fit TRBD1. Germline values: CDR1 LGHDT, CDR2 YNNKEL (reference sequence). This CDR3 has 15 amino acids. The junction had 6 bases not matched to a gene; V was cut back by 5 bases and J by 5 bases. The DNA for the CDR3 is TGTGCCAGCAGCGCGCAGACAGGGAATAATTCACCCCTCCACTTT. This gives the protein CASSAQTGNNSPLHF.

V gene TRBV7-3 combines with J gene TRBJ2-2; 7 bases are shared with TRBD1. J gave up 5 bases and V 6 bases, and 9 bases lay outside the gene matches. The CDR3 loop spans 15 amino acids. CDR1 is SGHTA, CDR2 FQGTGA, per germline. The CDR3 protein is CASRKDRTGTGELFF. In nucleotides, the CDR3 is TGTGCCAGCAGAAAGGACAGGACGGGAACCGGGGAGCTGTTTTTT.

The chain carries TRBV7-3 and TRBJ2-5; TRBD1 might be the D (6 bases). Germline-derived CDR1 and CDR2 are SGHTA and FQGTGA. The V and J ends lost 1 base and 4 bases respectively, with 13 bases between them. The CDR3 sequence is 15 residues long. The CDR3 loop reads CASSLNRGGGETQYF. CDR3 DNA sequence: TGTGCCAGCAGCTTAAATCGAGGGGGTGGAGAGACCCAGTACTTC. Combining the CDR3 with reference TRBV7-3 and TRBJ2-5 gives the whole variable domain GAGVSQTPSNKVTEKGKYVELRCDPISGHTALYWYRQSLGQGPEFLIYFQGTGAADDSGLPNDRFFAVRPEGSVSTLKIQRTERGDSAVYLCASSLNRGGGETQYFGPGTRLLVL.

The chain carries TRBV3-1 (or the pseudogene TRBV3-2) and TRBJ1-6, with a possible D match to TRBD1 (6 bases). V was cut by 6 bases and J by 4 bases, with 16 bases left in between. Germline CDR1 reads LGHDT; CDR2 reads YNNKEL (reference sequence). CDR3 length: 16 amino acids. The CDR3: CASSLRTVTYNSPLHF. The CDR3 DNA follows: TGTGCCAGCAGTCTTAGGACAGTAACTTATAATTCACCCCTCCACTTT.

This sequence joins TRBV2 and TRBJ1-1, with TRBD1 matching 7 bases. J lost 5 bases, V lost 6 bases, and 3 bases had no gene match. In germline, CDR1 is SNHLY, CDR2 FYNNEI. This CDR3 region has 12 residues. The CDR3 nucleotides are TGTGCCAGCAGGAAGGACAGGACTGAAGCTTTCTTT. This encodes CASRKDRTEAFF. The full variable domain, rest sourced from reference TRBV2 and TRBJ1-1, is EPEVTQTPSHQVTQMGQEVILRCVPISNHLYFYWYRQILGQKVEFLVSFYNNEISEKSEIFDDQFSVERPDGSNFTLKIRSTKLEDSAMYFCASRKDRTEAFFGQGTRLTVV.

The chain couples TRBV27 to TRBJ2-5; D may be TRBD2 (6 bases). The CDR3 spans 14 residues. Germline V gene sequence: CDR1 MNHEY, CDR2 SMNVEV (reference sequence). Trimming left V 6 bases short and J 5 bases short, with 16 bases between. DNA for the CDR3: TGTGCCAGCAGCCCCCTTCGGAGGGGCGAGACCCAGTACTTC. Translating gives CASSPLRRGETQYF.

The chain employs TRBV27 and TRBJ1-2; TRBD1 matches 10 bases. The CDR3 loop spans 14 amino acids. Germline V CDR1 and CDR2: MNHEY, SMNVEV (reference sequence). With 8 bases clipped from V and 2 bases from J, the junction kept 5 bases outside the gene matches. CDR3: CASARDRGNYGYTF. CDR3 nucleotide sequence: TGTGCCAGCGCCAGGGACAGGGGAAACTATGGCTACACCTTC.

The chain carries TRBV6-5 and TRBJ1-6, with D maybe TRBD1 (5 bases). The CDR3 length is 15 residues. V lost 1 base and J 6 bases, leaving 10 bases between the germline ends. Germline assignment: CDR1 MNHEY and CDR2 SVGAGI. The CDR3: CASSYWGRANSPLHF. In DNA form, the CDR3 reads TGTGCCAGCAGTTACTGGGGCAGGGCTAATTCACCCCTCCACTTT.

Turning to this clone: This sample includes further DNA sequences coding for the same CDR3. This sequence joins TRBV27 and TRBJ1-3, with 7 bases lining up with TRBD1. After removal of 2 bases from V and 2 bases from J, the junction contained 3 bases not matched to a gene. CDR1 and CDR2 from the germline V gene are MNHEY and SMNVEV (reference sequence). This CDR3 has 15 residues. In nucleotides, the CDR3 is TGTGCCAGCAGTTTAAGGCAGGGGGCTGGAAACACCATATATTTT. It is translated as CASSLRQGAGNTIYF.

The DNA for the CDR3 is TGTGCCAGCAGCTCTCAGGGTCTGAGCTCTGGGGCCAACGTCCTGACTTTC. This encodes CASSSQGLSSGANVLTF. This chain connects TRBV7-2 to TRBJ2-6; perhaps TRBD1 as D (5 bases). Trimming took 4 bases from V and 0 from J, leaving 13 bases between them. The CDR3 runs to 17 residues. The germline gives CDR1 SGHTA, CDR2 FQGNSA. Full variable domain (remainder filled in from reference TRBV7-2 and TRBJ2-6): GAGVSQSPSNKVTEKGKDVELRCDPISGHTALYWYRQSLGQGLEFLIYFQGNSAPDKSGLPSDRFSAERTGGSVSTLTIQRTQQEDSAVYLCASSSQGLSSGANVLTFGAGSRLTVL.

The rearrangement links TRBV2 to TRBJ1-2; a possible D gene is TRBD1 (5 bases). Germline assignment: CDR1 SNHLY and CDR2 FYNNEI. The CDR3 extends over 12 amino acids. V lost 4 bases, J lost 7 bases, and 10 bases lay in between. CDR3 DNA: TGTGCCAGCAGTGTGGACACGGGTGGCTACACCTTC. Protein product: CASSVDTGGYTF.

The gene calls are TRBV4-3 and TRBJ1-4; TRBD1 matches at 7 bases. V dropped 0 bases and J dropped 8; count of bases not matched to a gene: 21. Germline-derived CDR1 and CDR2 are LGHNA and YSLEER. The CDR3 length is 20 residues. The CDR3 DNA follows: TGCGCCAGCAGCCAAGATTGGACAGGTAGTACGATAAGATTCCTGGAAAAACTGTTTTTT. Protein sequence: CASSQDWTGSTIRFLEKLFF.

The rearrangement uses TRBV19 and TRBJ2-7; 12 positions match TRBD1. With 0 bases clipped from V and 9 bases from J, the junction kept 6 bases outside the gene matches. This CDR3 comprises 15 residues. From germline, CDR1 is LNHDA and CDR2 SQIVND (reference sequence). The DNA for the CDR3 is TGTGCCAGTAGTATAGATACCGGGACAGGGGGCGCGCAGTACGTC. Its protein is CASSIDTGTGGAQYV.

This sequence joins TRBV4-1 and TRBJ2-3, with D perhaps TRBD1 (5 bases). V was cut by 1 base and J by 6 bases, with 17 bases left in between. Germline CDR1 and CDR2: MGHRA and YSYEKL. The CDR3 covers 16 residues. The CDR3: CASSQGGPIPLDTQYF. In DNA form, the CDR3 reads TGCGCCAGCAGCCAAGGGGGCCCCATACCCCTTGATACGCAGTATTTT.

Concerning this clone: Other DNA sequences from this sample encode an identical CDR3 as well. The V call is TRBV15, the J call TRBJ2-6; unclear D gene. Germline CDR1 LNHNV, CDR2 YYDKDF (reference sequence). Trimming pared 0 bases from V and 0 bases from J, leaving 6 bases between. This CDR3 contains 16 residues. The CDR3 here is CATSRDRSSGANVLTF. The CDR3 nucleotides read TGTGCCACCAGCAGAGATCGCAGCTCTGGGGCCAACGTCCTGACTTTC.

This chain uses TRBV6-4 with TRBJ2-3; D is unclear. Germline V gives CDR1 MRHNA, CDR2 SNTAGT. V lost 1 base and J 2 bases, leaving 4 bases between the germline ends. The CDR3 contains 13 residues. As DNA, the CDR3 is TGTGCCAGCAGTGACTTACACACAGATACGCAGTATTTT. Translating gives CASSDLHTDTQYF.

The rearrangement joins TRBV6-6 to TRBJ1-4; TRBD1 matches 7 bases. The trim removed 5 bases at V and 3 bases at J, leaving 3 bases unmatched. This CDR3 comprises 14 residues. Germline-derived CDR1 and CDR2 are MNHNY and SVGAGI (reference sequence). CDR3 residues: CASSQTGSNEKLFF. The CDR3 coding sequence is TGTGCCAGCAGTCAGACAGGGTCTAATGAAAAACTGTTTTTT.

This clone was observed a few times. V and J are TRBV6-5 and TRBJ1-3; the D gene is possibly TRBD1 (6 bases). There are 14 residues in the CDR3. Between the trimmed V and J ends, which lost 5 bases and 4 bases, there was a span of 12 bases. Germline CDR1 is MNHEY and CDR2 is SVGAGI. The CDR3 protein is CASSPTGPGNTIYF. DNA for the CDR3: TGTGCCAGCAGTCCGACAGGTCCCGGAAACACCATATATTTT.

The chain is built from TRBV5-1 and TRBJ1-2; D is unclear. V was cut by 0 bases and J by 3 bases, with 9 bases left in between. CDR1 is SGHRS, CDR2 YFSETQ, per germline. CDR3 size: 14 residues. CDR3 protein: CASSLEHGDYGYTF. CDR3 DNA: TGCGCCAGCAGCTTGGAACACGGAGACTATGGCTACACCTTC.

The J gene is TRBJ2-3, the V gene TRBV19; 7 nucleotides align to TRBD2. The CDR3 is 14 residues long. Germline V gene lookup returns CDR1 LNHDA and CDR2 SQIVND (reference sequence). V was pared by 5 bases and J by 3 bases, with 5 bases of the junction left unmatched. DNA of the CDR3: TGTGCCAGTAGTCTACGACTAGCTACAGATACGCAGTATTTT. Encoded protein: CASSLRLATDTQYF.